Sequencing of this T cell receptor beta chain was carried out in a study of T cells in Graves' hyperthyroidism and ophthalmopathy. Study as a whole: At the time of initial diagnosis and before any treatment, peripheral blood was collected.

The PBMCs had their origin in 10 ml of fresh peripheral blood. Amplified TCR beta CDR3 regions derived from RNA transcripts. The HTBI set primed first-round TCR CDR3 RT-PCR. MiXCR, applied by TCRdb to the multiplex PCR reads, yields one record per CDR3 protein. Here the sample spans over 700,000 distinct CDR3 sequences, roughly 40% being singletons. The trim removed 3 bases at V and 3 bases at J, leaving 7 bases unmatched. This CDR3 spans 15 amino acids. Germline CDR1 SQVTM, CDR2 ANQGSEA. This clonotype was detected ten times or more. The receptor was isolated from a man between 18 and 35 years old with Graves' hyperthyroidism. The sample was blood. The V and J genes are TRBV29-1 and TRBJ2-2; 7 bases align to TRBD2. CDR3 in DNA: TGCAGCGTTGAGGGGGAGGGGAAAGACACCGGGGAGCTGTTTTTT. Its protein is CSVEGEGKDTGELFF.